The text below deals with one T cell receptor beta chain. The data are from a study of B cell selection in AIRE deficiency. The regulatory T cell sort gate was CD4+CD25hiCD127low/negative. The repertoire was sequenced with immunoSEQ multiplex PCR; TCRdb's copy has only in-frame clones and lacks some. The data contain roughly 14,000 clones, about 93% of them singletons. The specimen was Tregs sorted from PBMCs. The receptor was isolated from a human donor with AIRE deficiency.

The CDR3 nucleotides read TGTGCCAGCAGCTTATTTTACAGAATGAACACTGAAGCTTTCTTT. Translated, it gives CASSLFYRMNTEAFF. The chain has TRBV7-2 and TRBJ1-1, with D uncertain. Germline CDR1 SGHTA, CDR2 FQGNSA. The CDR3 runs to 15 residues. Trimming pared 2 bases from V and 0 bases from J, leaving 10 bases between.